This T cell receptor beta chain came from a study of T cell repertoires in cytomegalovirus infection. Germline loops: CDR1 SGHDT, CDR2 YYEEEE. The CDR3 covers 15 residues. The V segment lost 5 bases and the J segment 5 bases; nucleotides outside the gene matches: 10. One entry per CDR3 protein results from TCRdb running MiXCR on the reads. The data show hundreds of thousands of distinct CDR3 sequences, 35% seen once. A word on this clonotype: The CDR3 carries no conserved terminal phenylalanine or tryptophan, so it likely arises from a read error.

This TCR was sampled from a human donor in good health (CMV status not recorded). Some clones in this sample may be carry-over from other donors' samples. This chain links TRBV5-6 with TRBJ2-5; 9 bases align to TRBD2. Sequencing used PBMCs. CDR3 loop: CASSRAGTSLETQYL. The CDR3 DNA follows: TGTGCCAGCAGTAGGGCCGGGACTAGCTTGGAGACCCAGTACTTA.